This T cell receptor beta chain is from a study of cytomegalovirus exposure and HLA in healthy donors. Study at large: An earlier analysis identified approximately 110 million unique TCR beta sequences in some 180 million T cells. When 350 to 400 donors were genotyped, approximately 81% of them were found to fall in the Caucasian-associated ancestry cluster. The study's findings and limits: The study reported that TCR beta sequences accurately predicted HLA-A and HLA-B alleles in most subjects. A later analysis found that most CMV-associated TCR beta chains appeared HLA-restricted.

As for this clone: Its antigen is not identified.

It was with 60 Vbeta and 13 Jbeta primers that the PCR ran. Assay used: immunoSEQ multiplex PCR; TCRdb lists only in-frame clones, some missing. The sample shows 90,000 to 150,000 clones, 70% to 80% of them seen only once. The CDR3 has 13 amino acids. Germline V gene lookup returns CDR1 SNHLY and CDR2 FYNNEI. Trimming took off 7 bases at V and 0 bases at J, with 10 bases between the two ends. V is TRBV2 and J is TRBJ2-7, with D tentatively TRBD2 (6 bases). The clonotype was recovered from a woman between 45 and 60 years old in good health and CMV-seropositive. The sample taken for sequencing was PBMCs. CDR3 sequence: CASMVGSSYEQYF. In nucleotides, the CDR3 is TGTGCCAGCATGGTCGGGAGCTCCTACGAGCAGTACTTC. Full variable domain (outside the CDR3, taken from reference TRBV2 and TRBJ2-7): EPEVTQTPSHQVTQMGQEVILRCVPISNHLYFYWYRQILGQKVEFLVSFYNNEISEKSEIFDDQFSVERPDGSNFTLKIRSTKLEDSAMYFCASMVGSSYEQYFGPGTRLTVT.